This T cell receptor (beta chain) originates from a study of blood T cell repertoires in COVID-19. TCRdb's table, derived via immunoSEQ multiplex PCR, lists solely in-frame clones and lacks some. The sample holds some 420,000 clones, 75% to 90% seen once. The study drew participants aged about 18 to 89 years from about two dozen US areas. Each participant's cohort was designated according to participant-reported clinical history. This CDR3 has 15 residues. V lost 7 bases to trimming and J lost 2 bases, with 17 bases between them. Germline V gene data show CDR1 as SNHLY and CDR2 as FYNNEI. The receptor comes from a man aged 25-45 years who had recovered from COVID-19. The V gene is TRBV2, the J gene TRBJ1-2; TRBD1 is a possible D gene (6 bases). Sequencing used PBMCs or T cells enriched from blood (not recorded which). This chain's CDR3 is CASNRGTHPNYGYTF. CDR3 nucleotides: TGTGCCAGCAATAGGGGGACCCACCCCAACTATGGCTACACCTTC.